Sequencing of this T cell receptor beta chain was carried out in a study of cytomegalovirus exposure and HLA in healthy donors. Broader study findings: Several V segments, TRBV6-2 and TRBV6-3 among them, could not be told apart and were dropped. Immune exposure information comprised only CMV serostatus. Most subjects' HLA-A and HLA-B alleles were reportedly predicted from TCR beta sequences.

The PCR was carried out with 60 Vbeta primers and 13 Jbeta primers. Sequencing used immunoSEQ multiplex PCR; TCRdb keeps in-frame clones, though not all of them. The sample carries about 130,000 clones, approximately 8.9% recorded once. The CDR3 contains 12 residues. The germline V and J ends were trimmed by 7 bases and 0 bases, with 6 bases remaining between them. From germline, CDR1 is MNHNY and CDR2 SVGAGI (reference sequence). The table lists this clone with a few counts. Its antigen remains unknown. This clonotype was obtained from a middle-aged woman in good health and CMV-seropositive. What was sequenced was PBMCs. V usage is TRBV6-6 and J usage is TRBJ1-1; no clear D. This chain's CDR3 is CASTSLNTEAFF. The DNA for the CDR3 is TGTGCCAGCACCTCCTTGAACACTGAAGCTTTCTTT.